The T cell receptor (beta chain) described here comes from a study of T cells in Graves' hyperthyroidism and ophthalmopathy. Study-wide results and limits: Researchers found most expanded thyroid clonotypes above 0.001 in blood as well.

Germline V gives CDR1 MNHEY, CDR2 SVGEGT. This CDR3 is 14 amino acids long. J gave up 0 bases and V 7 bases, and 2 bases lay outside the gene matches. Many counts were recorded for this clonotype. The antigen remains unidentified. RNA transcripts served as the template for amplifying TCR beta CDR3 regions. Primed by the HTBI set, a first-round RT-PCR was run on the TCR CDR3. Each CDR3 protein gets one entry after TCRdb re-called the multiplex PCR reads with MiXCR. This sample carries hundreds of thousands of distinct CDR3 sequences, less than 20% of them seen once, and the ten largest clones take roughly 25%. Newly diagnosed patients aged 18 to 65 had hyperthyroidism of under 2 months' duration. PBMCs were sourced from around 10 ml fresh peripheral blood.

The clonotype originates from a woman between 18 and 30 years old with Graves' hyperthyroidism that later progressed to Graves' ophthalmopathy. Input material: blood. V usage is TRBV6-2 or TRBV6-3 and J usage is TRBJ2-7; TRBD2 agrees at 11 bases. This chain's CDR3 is CASTTSGSSYEQYF. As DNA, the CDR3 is TGTGCCAGCACAACTAGCGGGAGCTCCTACGAGCAGTACTTC.